The source of this TCR beta chain is a study of OX40 agonist ivuxolimab in advanced cancers. Regarding the study as a whole: Averaged across samples, CD8+ T cells carried more expanded clones than CD4+ did.

As regards this clone: The antigen remains unidentified. One end of the junction is discordant with germline, which a read error may explain.

Here immunoSEQ multiplex PCR was the method, and the copy in TCRdb shows in-frame clones only, minus some. The sample yields 79,000 or so clones, around 90% seen once. Sequencing was performed on CD4+ or CD8+ T cells sorted from blood, taken in a trial of the OX40 agonist ivuxolimab. The source is an adult with an advanced solid tumor such as melanoma, head and neck, liver or kidney cancer.

CDR3 loop: CASSPGLAGVGETQYF. CDR3 sequence (DNA): TGTGCTAGCAGCCCGGGACTAGCGGGAGTAGGCGAGACCCAGTACTTC. This chain connects TRBV7-7 to TRBJ2-5; the match to TRBD2 covers 14 bases. Germline V gene lookup returns CDR1 SSHAT and CDR2 FNYEAQ (reference sequence). The CDR3 runs 16 residues. Full variable domain (rest looked up from reference TRBV7-7 and TRBJ2-5): GAGVSQSPRYKVTKRGQDVTLRCDPISSHATLYWYQQALGQGPEFLTYFNYEAQPDKSGLPSDRFSAERPEGSISTLTIQRTEQRDSAMYRCASSPGLAGVGETQYFGPGTRLLVL.